The 32 T cell receptor beta chains below were found in one sample sequenced in a study of T cell repertoires in cytomegalovirus infection. TCRdb ran MiXCR on the reads and lists one entry per CDR3 protein. Found here are roughly 230,000 distinct CDR3 sequences, around 6.4% of them singletons; the top ten hold 6.5%. The sample consisted of PBMCs. These receptors were obtained from a human donor in good health (CMV status not recorded). Some clones in this sample may be carry-over from other donors' samples.

Many counts were recorded for this clonotype. The chain is built from TRBV18 and TRBJ1-1, with 9 bases fitting TRBD1. The germline V gene encodes CDR1 KGHSH and CDR2 LQKENI. The V and J ends lost 3 bases and 4 bases, in that order; junction bases with no gene match: 0. The CDR3 length is 13 residues. In DNA, the CDR3 is TGTGCCAGCTCACCGGGACAGGGCACTGAAGCTTTCTTT. Its protein is CASSPGQGTEAFF. Filled out from reference TRBV18 and TRBJ1-1, the complete variable domain reads NAGVMQNPRHLVRRRGQEARLRCSPMKGHSHVYWYRQLPEEGLKFMVYLQKENIIDESGMPKERFSAEFPKEGPSILRIQQVVRGDSAAYFCASSPGQGTEAFFGQGTRLTVV.

This clonotype occurred many times. The chain recombines TRBV2 with TRBJ2-6; D remains ambiguous. From germline, CDR1 is SNHLY and CDR2 FYNNEI. V was pared by 3 bases and J by 0 bases, with 6 bases between. The CDR3 length is 15 residues. CDR3 residues: CASSDWASGANVLTF. In DNA form, the CDR3 reads TGTGCCAGCAGTGACTGGGCCTCTGGGGCCAACGTCCTGACTTTC.

This clonotype was detected ten times or more. CDR3 sequence reads: CASSSYVTPNTGELFF. The CDR3 DNA is TGTGCCAGCAGCAGTTACGTGACGCCGAACACCGGGGAGCTGTTTTTT. The V gene is TRBV11-2, the J gene TRBJ2-2; unclear D gene. Between the trimmed V and J ends, which lost 5 bases and 0 bases, there was a span of 13 bases. The CDR3 runs 16 residues. Germline V gives CDR1 SGHAT, CDR2 FQNNGV.

The chain has TRBV7-9 and TRBJ1-1, with a tentative D call TRBD1 (6 bases). The V and J ends lost 5 bases and 1 base respectively, with 11 bases between them. Germline CDR1 SEHNR, CDR2 FQNEAQ (reference sequence). CDR3 length equals 14 residues. The CDR3 DNA reads as TGTGCCAGCAGCGCCGGACAGAAGAACACTGAAGCTTTCTTT. Translation gives CASSAGQKNTEAFF.

This clonotype showed up many times. This sequence joins TRBV7-2 and TRBJ1-1; D perhaps matches TRBD1 (5 bases). Germline V lookup: CDR1 SGHTA, CDR2 FQGNSA. The CDR3 covers 15 residues. V was trimmed by 4 bases and J by 7 bases, leaving 19 bases between them. The CDR3 bases are TGTGCCAGCAGCTATGACAGCACGCTAGGTGGTGAAGCTTTCTTT. This encodes CASSYDSTLGGEAFF.

In this sample, this clonotype turned up many times. This rearrangement joins TRBV18 to TRBJ2-3, with a tentative D call TRBD1 (6 bases). Trimming shortened V by 4 bases and J by 5 bases, and 16 bases separated the two germline ends. Germline V lookup: CDR1 KGHSH, CDR2 LQKENI. The CDR3 is made up of 15 amino acids. CDR3 DNA sequence: TGTGCCAGCTCACGGGGGCTACAAATCAGAGATACGCAGTATTTT. This translates into CASSRGLQIRDTQYF.

This clonotype has a count of ten or more. V is TRBV2 and J is TRBJ2-1; D may be TRBD1 (6 bases). The V end was cut by 10 bases, the J end by 7 bases, with 23 bases between. From germline, CDR1 is SNHLY and CDR2 FYNNEI. The CDR3 runs 15 residues. The CDR3 sequence is CAIPLAGQSRNEQFF. CDR3 DNA sequence: TGTGCCATCCCTTTAGCCGGACAGTCTCGGAATGAGCAGTTCTTC.

This clonotype was counted ten times or more. The chain uses TRBV2 and TRBJ1-1; maybe TRBD1 (5 bases). The CDR3 has 13 residues. Looked up from germline, CDR1 is SNHLY and CDR2 is FYNNEI. Trimming stripped 1 base from V and 7 bases from J, with 10 bases between. Here the CDR3 reads CASSEVRQGEAFF. CDR3 sequence (DNA): TGTGCCAGCAGTGAAGTTAGGCAGGGTGAAGCTTTCTTT.

This clonotype was detected many times. The rearrangement joins TRBV28 to TRBJ2-7; D remains ambiguous. V was clipped by 5 bases and J by 6 bases, with 20 bases between them. The germline gives CDR1 MDHEN, CDR2 SYDVKM. The CDR3 sequence is 15 residues long. The CDR3 is CASSPPLGQVSEQYF. In nucleotides, the CDR3 is TGTGCCAGCAGTCCCCCTCTAGGCCAAGTCAGCGAGCAGTACTTC. Full variable domain (outside the CDR3, taken from reference TRBV28 and TRBJ2-7): DVKVTQSSRYLVKRTGEKVFLECVQDMDHENMFWYRQDPGLGLRLIYFSYDVKMKEKGDIPEGYSVSREKKERFSLILESASTNQTSMYLCASSPPLGQVSEQYFGPGTRLTVT.

V gene TRBV7-3 combines with J gene TRBJ2-3; 11 bases align to TRBD2. There are 16 residues in the CDR3. The V gene end was trimmed by 4 bases and the J gene end by 4 bases; junction bases not matched to a gene: 7. Germline values: CDR1 SGHTA, CDR2 FQGTGA. CDR3 amino acids: CASSSIAGGLADTQYF. CDR3 coding DNA: TGTGCCAGCAGCTCGATAGCGGGGGGGCTGGCAGATACGCAGTATTTT.

This clonotype was seen ten or more times. This chain connects TRBV20-1 to TRBJ2-1; 9 bases match TRBD1. Germline lookup yields CDR1 DFQATT and CDR2 SNEGSKA (reference sequence). The CDR3 loop spans 15 amino acids. The V gene end was trimmed by 6 bases and the J gene end by 5 bases; junction bases not matched to a gene: 11. CDR3: CSADGQGIIDNEQFF. Here the CDR3 DNA reads TGCAGTGCCGACGGACAGGGGATAATTGACAATGAGCAGTTCTTC.

Many counts were recorded for this clonotype. The chain employs TRBV10-3 and TRBJ1-1; the D is unclear. The V end was cut by 0 bases, the J end by 8 bases, with 13 bases between. Germline CDR1 ENHRY, CDR2 SYGVKD. The CDR3 is made up of 14 amino acids. CDR3 protein: CAISESPTSPEAFF. The CDR3, as DNA: TGTGCCATCAGTGAGTCCCCGACATCTCCCGAAGCTTTCTTT.

This clonotype was recorded many times. The chain carries TRBV20-1 and TRBJ1-4, with no clear D. This CDR3 spans 11 amino acids. Germline CDR1 is DFQATT and CDR2 is SNEGSKA (reference sequence). Trimming removed 3 bases at V and 12 bases at J, with 11 bases between. Here the CDR3 reads CSARLGKELFF. The CDR3 coding sequence is TGCAGTGCTAGGCTGGGTAAAGAACTGTTTTTT.

This clonotype showed up many times. The chain is built from TRBV7-9 and TRBJ2-5; D may be TRBD1 (5 bases). This CDR3 region has 11 residues. V was pared by 8 bases and J by 3 bases, with 7 bases between. In germline, CDR1 is SEHNR, CDR2 FQNEAQ (reference sequence). Here the CDR3 DNA reads TGTGCCAGCGGGGCCGAAGAGACCCAGTACTTC. Protein sequence: CASGAEETQYF.

The genes are TRBV25-1 and TRBJ2-1; TRBD2 matches at 9 bases. The germline gives CDR1 MGHDK, CDR2 SYGVNS. The CDR3 has 14 residues. V dropped 3 bases and J dropped 11; count of bases not matched to a gene: 8. CDR3 sequence reads: CASSDAGGGVQQFF. As DNA, the CDR3 is TGTGCCAGCAGTGACGCGGGCGGGGGGGTACAGCAGTTCTTC.

This chain uses TRBV28 with TRBJ1-5; 9 bases align to TRBD1. Germline CDR1 reads MDHEN; CDR2 reads SYDVKM. J gave up 4 bases and V 4 bases, and 5 bases lay outside the gene matches. The CDR3 has 15 residues. CDR3 residues: CASSSTGTGNQPQHF. The DNA of the CDR3 is TGTGCCAGCAGTTCCACCGGGACAGGGAATCAGCCCCAGCATTTT. Full variable domain (remainder filled in from reference TRBV28 and TRBJ1-5): DVKVTQSSRYLVKRTGEKVFLECVQDMDHENMFWYRQDPGLGLRLIYFSYDVKMKEKGDIPEGYSVSREKKERFSLILESASTNQTSMYLCASSSTGTGNQPQHFGDGTRLSIL.

This clonotype appeared many times. V is TRBV27 and J is TRBJ2-5; D possibly corresponds to TRBD1 (6 bases). The CDR3 consists of 16 residues. Looked up from germline, CDR1 is MNHEY and CDR2 is SMNVEV (reference sequence). The ends were cut back, 2 bases at V and 2 bases at J, with 15 bases in the middle. The DNA of the CDR3 is TGTGCCAGCAGTTTAACAGGGATTTCTAATCAAGAGACCCAGTACTTC. Residues: CASSLTGISNQETQYF.

This clonotype was seen only a few times. The genes are TRBV5-1 and TRBJ1-2; the D gene is possibly TRBD1 (5 bases). CDR3 length equals 13 residues. Trimming pared 0 bases from V and 6 bases from J, leaving 9 bases between. Germline V gene lookup returns CDR1 SGHRS and CDR2 YFSETQ. Here the CDR3 reads CASSLEGADGYTF. The CDR3 coding sequence is TGCGCCAGCAGCTTGGAAGGGGCGGATGGCTACACCTTC. The whole variable domain, remainder taken from reference TRBV5-1 and TRBJ1-2, is KAGVTQTPRYLIKTRGQQVTLSCSPISGHRSVSWYQQTPGQGLQFLFEYFSETQRNKGNFPGRFSGRQFSNSRSEMNVSTLELGDSALYLCASSLEGADGYTFGSGTRLTVV.

The table lists this clonotype with many counts. The CDR3 bases are TGTGCCAGCAGTGCCTCGGGGCGTTCTGGAAACACCATATATTTT. Protein product: CASSASGRSGNTIYF. The V call is TRBV2, the J call TRBJ1-3; possible D gene TRBD1, 5 bases. Germline-derived CDR1 and CDR2 are SNHLY and FYNNEI. V was pared by 4 bases and J by 1 base, with 11 bases between. The CDR3 totals 15 residues.

DNA for the CDR3: TGTGCCAGTATCGATGCCGGGCAGTCGAACACTGAAGCTTTCTTT. Protein product: CASIDAGQSNTEAFF. The rearrangement uses TRBV19 and TRBJ1-1; unclear D gene. The V end lost 7 bases, the J end lost 1 base, and 16 bases lay between the germline ends. The CDR3 covers 15 residues. Germline V gives CDR1 LNHDA, CDR2 SQIVND (reference sequence). The full variable domain, rest sourced from reference TRBV19 and TRBJ1-1, is DGGITQSPKYLFRKEGQNVTLSCEQNLNHDAMYWYRQDPGQGLRLIYYSQIVNDFQKGDIAEGYSVSREKKESFPLTVTSAQKNPTAFYLCASIDAGQSNTEAFFGQGTRLTVV.

This clonotype was detected many times. The chain carries TRBV6-5 and TRBJ2-7; TRBD1 matches 7 bases. The junction had 4 bases not matched to a gene; V was cut back by 5 bases and J by 0 bases. The CDR3 length is 14 residues. Germline loops: CDR1 MNHEY, CDR2 SVGAGI. The CDR3 here is CASSNTGDSYEQYF. The DNA of the CDR3 is TGTGCCAGCAGTAATACAGGGGACTCCTACGAGCAGTACTTC.

This clonotype came up many times. This sequence joins TRBV5-4 and TRBJ2-3; 7 positions agree with TRBD1. Germline V gene sequence: CDR1 SGHNT, CDR2 YYREEE (reference sequence). J was trimmed by 0 bases and V by 4 bases; bases with no gene match: 8. The CDR3 runs 16 residues. The CDR3 DNA sequence: TGTGCCAGCAGCGCCAGACCGGGACAGAGCACAGATACGCAGTATTTT. This translates into CASSARPGQSTDTQYF.

This clonotype was counted ten times or more. V is TRBV7-8 and J is TRBJ2-3; the match to TRBD2 covers 14 bases. CDR3 length equals 18 residues. V lost 4 bases to trimming and J lost 3 bases; unmatched junction nucleotides: 9. Germline V CDR1 and CDR2: SGHVS, FQNEAQ. The CDR3 protein is CASSSTSGGASRTDTQYF. For the CDR3, the DNA is TGTGCCAGCAGCTCGACTAGCGGGGGGGCCAGCAGGACAGATACGCAGTATTTT.

This clonotype has a count of ten or more. The CDR3 DNA reads as TGTGCCAGCAGCGGGTATGGCGGGGAGCTGTTTTTT. Amino acid sequence: CASSGYGGELFF. The rearrangement joins TRBV7-2 to TRBJ2-2, with D uncertain. This CDR3 region has 12 residues. Trimming took off 5 bases at V and 7 bases at J, with 8 bases between the two ends. Looked up from germline, CDR1 is SGHTA and CDR2 is FQGNSA.

This clonotype was observed many times. CDR3 coding DNA: TGTGCCACCAGTGATTTTTCGGCAGGGGGCGAGACAGATACGCAGTATTTT. It is translated as CATSDFSAGGETDTQYF. This chain uses TRBV24-1 with TRBJ2-3; 8 bases are shared with TRBD1. J was trimmed by 3 bases and V by 1 base; bases with no gene match: 8. CDR3 length equals 17 residues. The germline CDR1 and CDR2 sequences are KGHDR and SFDVKD.

This clonotype was counted ten times or more. The chain is built from TRBV4-1 and TRBJ2-3; D remains ambiguous. This CDR3 spans 15 amino acids. V was pared by 0 bases and J by 2 bases, with 9 bases between. Per the germline V gene, CDR1 is MGHRA and CDR2 is YSYEKL. The CDR3: CASSQDAEPTDTQYF. The CDR3 nucleotides are TGCGCCAGCAGCCAAGATGCAGAACCCACAGATACGCAGTATTTT.

This clonotype was observed many times. The chain employs TRBV5-6 and TRBJ1-5; 8 positions agree with TRBD1. After removal of 3 bases from V and 3 bases from J, the junction contained 2 bases not matched to a gene. The CDR3 runs to 14 residues. In germline, CDR1 is SGHDT, CDR2 YYEEEE. The CDR3: CASSSGGNNQPQHF. The CDR3 bases are TGTGCCAGCAGCTCAGGGGGCAACAATCAGCCCCAGCATTTT. The whole variable domain, filled in from reference TRBV5-6 and TRBJ1-5, reads DAGVTQSPTHLIKTRGQQVTLRCSPKSGHDTVSWYQQALGQGPQFIFQYYEEEERQRGNFPDRFSGHQFPNYSSELNVNALLLGDSALYLCASSSGGNNQPQHFGDGTRLSIL.

This clonotype was observed at least ten times. The V gene is TRBV7-2, the J gene TRBJ1-2; 11 positions agree with TRBD1. The CDR3 spans 14 residues. Germline V gene data show CDR1 as SGHTA and CDR2 as FQGNSA. The V segment lost 5 bases and the J segment 7 bases; nucleotides outside the gene matches: 6. CDR3 sequence: CASSTRDRGFGYTF. Written as DNA, the CDR3 is TGTGCCAGCAGCACCCGGGACAGGGGGTTTGGCTACACCTTC.

This clonotype was picked up a small number of times. The V gene is TRBV28, the J gene TRBJ2-5; 9 nucleotides agree with TRBD1. The CDR3 sequence is 18 residues long. J was trimmed by 5 bases and V by 5 bases; bases with no gene match: 18. Germline loops: CDR1 MDHEN, CDR2 SYDVKM. The CDR3 region is CASSLVPGTGLFWETQYF. The CDR3 DNA sequence: TGTGCCAGCAGTCTGGTGCCCGGGACAGGGCTGTTTTGGGAGACCCAGTACTTC.

This clonotype was detected only a few times. The rearrangement joins TRBV30 to TRBJ2-3; tentative D call: TRBD2 (7 bases). V was shortened by 2 bases and J by 1 base, with 19 bases between the two germline ends. The CDR3 is made up of 17 amino acids. Per germline, CDR1 GTSNPN and CDR2 SVGIG (reference sequence). Here the CDR3 DNA reads TGTGCCTGGAGTAGGGGGGGGGGGGGGGGCGGCACAGATACGCAGTATTTT. The encoded protein is CAWSRGGGGGGTDTQYF.

This clonotype has a handful of counts. The chain links TRBV11-2 to TRBJ2-5; 9 bases align to TRBD2. The CDR3 is 17 amino acids. V was clipped by 3 bases and J by 0 bases; unmatched bases: 8. Germline values: CDR1 SGHAT, CDR2 FQNNGV. CDR3 nucleotides: TGTGCCAGCAGCTTCCGAGGCCAGCGGGGGGACCAAGAGACCCAGTACTTC. It translates to CASSFRGQRGDQETQYF. The complete variable domain, with remaining parts taken from reference TRBV11-2 and TRBJ2-5, reads EAGVAQSPRYKIIEKRQSVAFWCNPISGHATLYWYQQILGQGPKLLIQFQNNGVVDDSQLPKDRFSAERLKGVDSTLKIQPAKLEDSAVYLCASSFRGQRGDQETQYFGPGTRLLVL.

Ten or more counts support this clonotype. V and J are TRBV20-1 and TRBJ1-4; no definite D call. Germline CDR1 is DFQATT and CDR2 is SNEGSKA (reference sequence). The CDR3 has 15 amino acids. Trimming left V 1 base short and J 4 bases short, with 13 bases between. CDR3 sequence (DNA): TGCAGTGCTAGAGTTTTAAGCCTTAGTAATGAAAAACTGTTTTTT. This codes for CSARVLSLSNEKLFF.